The rows below give T cell receptor beta chains drawn from one sample of a study of shared clonotypes between healthy human individuals. Data came from immunoSEQ multiplex PCR; TCRdb stores just in-frame clones and leaves some out. The sample comprises 2 million to 2.5 million clones, around 93% of which are singletons, and more than 0.35% rests with the top ten. Sequencing input: naive CD4+ T cells from PBMCs. These receptors were obtained from a man aged 18-30 years in good health. Some clones in this sample may be carry-over from other donors' samples. Both conserved end residues are part of each CDR3. The order of the fields is clone size, D gene, J gene, V gene, CDR3 DNA, CDR3 protein. The D gene is left open where the match is weak. The size entry is marked missing in some rows and otherwise reads once, few, many or a size class.

-	TRBD1	TRBJ2-2	TRBV5-1	TGCGCCAGCAGGCTCACCGGGACAGGGGCGGAACGGAACACCGGGGAGCTGTTTTTT	CASRLTGTGAERNTGELFF
-	-	TRBJ1-1	TRBV18	TGTGCCAGCTCACCACAGGGCTTATCGGGCACTGAAGCTTTCTTT	CASSPQGLSGTEAFF
-	-	TRBJ1-1	TRBV29-1	TGCAGCGTTGTACCCGATGGGTACACTGAAGCTTTCTTT	CSVVPDGYTEAFF
-	TRBD1	TRBJ2-4	TRBV9	TGTGCCAGCAGCGTAGGTGGGACAGCGGAAAACATTCAGTACTTC	CASSVGGTAENIQYF
-	TRBD2	TRBJ2-3	TRBV9	TGTGCCAGCAGCGTGTCCCATAGCGGGAGGTCAGATACGCAGTATTTT	CASSVSHSGRSDTQYF
-	-	TRBJ1-2	TRBV9	TGTGCCAGCAGCGCGTCGGGGAACTATGGCTACACCTTC	CASSASGNYGYTF
-	TRBD2	TRBJ2-7	TRBV28	TGTGCCAGCAGTTTGGGTCTAGCGGGAACCTACGAGCAGTACTTC	CASSLGLAGTYEQYF
-	-	TRBJ1-1	TRBV6-1	TGTGCCAGCAGTCGGGCGTCTTGGGCTGAAGCTTTCTTT	CASSRASWAEAFF
once	TRBD1	TRBJ1-1	TRBV6-1	TGTGCCAGCATTCTTATGGGGACAGGGGACACTGAAGCTTTCTTT	CASILMGTGDTEAFF
once	TRBD2	TRBJ2-1	TRBV11-2	TGTGCCAGCAGCTCCCCCCGCGGGAGGCTTCACAATGAGCAGTTCTTC	CASSSPRGRLHNEQFF
-	-	TRBJ2-3	TRBV7-3	TGTGCCAGCAGCTTAGAGAACAGACCCAGGGGAGATACGCAGTATTTT	CASSLENRPRGDTQYF
-	TRBD1	TRBJ2-1	TRBV19	TGTGCCAGTAGTATAGATGGGACAGGGATACCTTACAATGAGCAGTTCTTC	CASSIDGTGIPYNEQFF
once	-	TRBJ2-2	TRBV25-1	TGTGCCAGCAGTGGGGGTACCGGGGAGCTGTTTTTT	CASSGGTGELFF
-	-	TRBJ2-5	TRBV5-1	TGCGCCAGCAGCCCGGTAACGGGGAAAGAGACCCAGTACTTC	CASSPVTGKETQYF
-	-	TRBJ1-2	TRBV28	TGTGCCAGCAGTCTCCCCGCGAGGACCTATGGCTACACCTTC	CASSLPARTYGYTF
-	-	TRBJ1-2	TRBV28	TGTGCCAGCAGTTTGGTGGGGTTAGTAACGGGAGGATTTCTGGACACCTTC	CASSLVGLVTGGFLDTF
-	-	TRBJ1-5	TRBV4-1	TGCGCCAGCAGCCTTACAGAGAGACCGTCCAATCAGCCCCAGCATTTT	CASSLTERPSNQPQHF
-	-	TRBJ2-7	TRBV11-2	TGTGCCAGCAGCTTAGTTATGCAGGGACGATACGAGCAGTACTTC	CASSLVMQGRYEQYF
-	-	TRBJ1-5	TRBV7-6	TGTGCCAGCAGCTTCGGGGAAGGGGACAATCAGCCCCAGCATTTT	CASSFGEGDNQPQHF
-	TRBD2	TRBJ2-5	TRBV7-8	TGTGCCAGCAGCTTAGCGGGCGGGAGAGGCGAGACCCAGTACTTC	CASSLAGGRGETQYF
-	-	TRBJ2-2	TRBV28	TGTGCCAGCAGGACCTGGACCTCCGGCGGGGAGCTGTTTTTT	CASRTWTSGGELFF
-	TRBD2	TRBJ2-2	TRBV5-4	TGTGCCAGCAGACCTACGACTAGCGCGAACACCGGGGAGCTGTTTTTT	CASRPTTSANTGELFF
once	TRBD1	TRBJ1-1	TRBV5-1	TGCGCCAGCAGGGCCGGGACAGGCGAGATGAACACTGAAGCTTTCTTT	CASRAGTGEMNTEAFF
-	-	TRBJ2-6	TRBV7-3	TGTGCCAGCAGCTTTAGTTCTGGGGCCAACGTCCTGACTTTC	CASSFSSGANVLTF
-	TRBD1	TRBJ2-6	TRBV5-4	TGTGCCAGCAGCCGACAGGGGAGCTCTGGGGCCAACGTCCTGACTTTC	CASSRQGSSGANVLTF
-	-	TRBJ2-3	TRBV28	TGTGCCAGCAGTTCTCCTGCAGCGGGTAGCACAGATACGCAGTATTTT	CASSSPAAGSTDTQYF